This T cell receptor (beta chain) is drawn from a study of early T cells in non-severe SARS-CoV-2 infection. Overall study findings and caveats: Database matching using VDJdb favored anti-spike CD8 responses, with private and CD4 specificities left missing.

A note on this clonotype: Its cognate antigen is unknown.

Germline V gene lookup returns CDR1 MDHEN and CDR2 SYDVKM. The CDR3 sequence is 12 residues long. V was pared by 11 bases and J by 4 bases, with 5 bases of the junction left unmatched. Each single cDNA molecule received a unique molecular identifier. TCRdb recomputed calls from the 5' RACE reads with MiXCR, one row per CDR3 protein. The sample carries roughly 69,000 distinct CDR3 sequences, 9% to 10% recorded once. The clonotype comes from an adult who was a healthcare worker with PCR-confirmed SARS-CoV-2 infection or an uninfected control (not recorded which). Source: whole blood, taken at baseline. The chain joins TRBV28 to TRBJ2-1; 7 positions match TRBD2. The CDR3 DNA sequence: TGTGCCGTGGCGGGAGTGTACAATGAGCAGTTCTTC. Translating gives CAVAGVYNEQFF.